The 5 T cell receptor beta chains below come from one sample, sequenced in a study of blood T cell repertoires in COVID-19. TCRdb's copy holds only in-frame clones and misses some; the assay was immunoSEQ multiplex PCR. The table records about 250,000 clones, around 90% of them present only once. The source material was peripheral blood. The receptors originated from a young man with active or convalescent COVID-19.

The chain recombines TRBV24-1 with TRBJ2-2; 7 positions match TRBD1. The CDR3 consists of 15 residues. Per germline, CDR1 KGHDR and CDR2 SFDVKD. Germline trimming cut 11 bases from V and 2 bases from J; bases unmatched to any gene: 10. CDR3 region: CARTGQFNNTGELFF. CDR3 DNA: TGTGCCAGGACGGGACAGTTCAATAACACCGGGGAGCTGTTTTTT.

The rearrangement joins TRBV27 to TRBJ1-2, with 11 bases identical to TRBD1. Losses at the gene ends were 5 bases for V and 4 bases for J; bases not matched to a gene: 6. Germline CDR1 and CDR2: MNHEY and SMNVEV (reference sequence). The CDR3 covers 15 residues. The CDR3 DNA reads TGTGCCAGCAGTACTAGGACAGGGGGCACCTATGGCTACACCTTC. As protein: CASSTRTGGTYGYTF.

The gene calls are TRBV12-5 and TRBJ2-7; 12 bases are a match to TRBD1. This CDR3 is 14 amino acids long. The germline gives CDR1 LGHNT, CDR2 FRNRAP. After removal of 6 bases from V and 5 bases from J, the junction contained 5 bases not matched to a gene. In DNA, the CDR3 is TGTGCTAGTGGCCCGGGACAGGGGGCCCACGAGCAGTACTTC. This codes for CASGPGQGAHEQYF.

In DNA, the CDR3 is TGTGCCAGCAGCCGTGACGGGACTAGCGGGAGAGGAACCGTGGGGGTCTCCTACAATGAGCAGTTCTTC. Protein: CASSRDGTSGRGTVGVSYNEQFF. This sequence joins TRBV4-2 and TRBJ2-1; TRBD2 agrees at 14 bases. The junction had 20 bases not matched to a gene; V was cut back by 4 bases and J by 0 bases. Germline loops: CDR1 LGHNA, CDR2 YNFKEQ. There are 23 residues in the CDR3.

DNA of the CDR3: TGCGCCAGCAGCCAAGATGGCGGAGCGCGGGCTTTGAACACCGGGGAGCTGTTTTTT. It encodes CASSQDGGARALNTGELFF. The rearrangement uses TRBV4-3 and TRBJ2-2, with D perhaps matching TRBD2 (5 bases). V was clipped by 0 bases and J by 1 base, with 18 bases between them. In germline, CDR1 is LGHNA, CDR2 YSLEER. The CDR3 consists of 19 residues.